This T cell receptor (beta chain) stems from a study of cytomegalovirus exposure and HLA in healthy donors (dated by TCRdb to about 2017). In terms of the full investigation: According to an earlier analysis of several hundred of the donors, about 180 million T cells yielded 90 million to 140 million unique TCR beta sequences and 250 to 350 Gb of sequence data. An early release covering roughly 600 HLA-typed donors comprised about 290 gigabases of sequencing data and 65 million to 100 million unique TCR sequences. Of the roughly 400 genotyped donors, around 81% fell in the genetic ancestry cluster associated with self-reported Caucasian donors. The aim of the study was to test whether cataloging public T cell receptors could identify signatures of past pathogen exposure. The study profiled the T cell repertoires of 500 to 800 subjects by immunosequencing and related them to cytomegalovirus serostatus. In addition to the first cohort of 666 subjects, a separate validation cohort of 100 to 150 different subjects was used. High-throughput TCR immunosequencing, statistical association of individual TCRs with disease status, and machine learning were combined to predict cytomegalovirus infection status. To study patterns of TCR occurrence, a later analysis re-analyzed previously published TCR beta repertoires from around 700 donors and added high-resolution HLA genotyping. In the later analysis, no new phenotypic data were used to find candidate immune exposures; instead, reliance was placed on TCR beta sequences and their occurrence across donors. In an earlier analysis of 587 of the donors, high-throughput TCR beta sequencing was used to judge whether each TCR beta V gene segment behaved as functional or pseudogenic. Donor age, sex, ethnicity and CMV serostatus were compiled together with the repertoire data. Genome-wide SNP genotypes for about 65% of the roughly 670 donors were used in a later genetic analysis, which treated that subset as a discovery cohort. Every repertoire in the discovery cohort had been generated on one and the same sequencing platform. HLA typing covered class I and class II loci at four-digit resolution. The number of donors typed differed by locus, with about 629-630 for A, B, C, DRB1 and DQB1, around 500 for DQA1, 600 to 610 for DPA1, and about 450 for DPB1. Because of strong linkage in the cohort, five DR-DQ haplotypes were treated as single units for association and clustering. On average, around 240,000 unique TCR beta nucleotide sequences were sequenced per donor among roughly 430 genotyped donors of the cohort, with roughly 18% of those sequences being non-productive. Here is what the overall study found, with its caveats: Across donors, most TCR sequences were observed very rarely, whereas some public TCRs were present in many individuals. A further reported finding was that TCR beta sequences accurately predicted the HLA-A and HLA-B alleles for most subjects in the first cohort. Immune exposure information for the cohort was limited to CMV serostatus. An earlier analysis of some 590 of the donors showed that most TCR beta V segments appeared in productive rearrangements either about 87% or about 30% of the time, which broadly matched IMGT annotations. Because the 87-base-pair reads could not distinguish some IMGT-functional V segments, including TRBV6-2 and TRBV6-3, those segments were excluded. Presence/absence analyses assumed roughly uniform sequencing depth across donors, an assumption that may not hold. V-gene and J-gene trimming of TCR beta chains was associated with a missense DCLRE1C variant in a later genetic analysis, and the association was replicated in an independent cohort. At a false discovery rate of 0.05, a later analysis linked around 17,000 TCR beta sequences to specific HLA alleles. It was suggested by the authors that the approach could potentially be generalized to other disease states and immunological phenotypes. A later analysis found that HLA-associated TCR beta chains were more clonally expanded and had lower generation probabilities than equally common non-associated chains. Three of the identified cytomegalovirus-associated TCR beta chains were confirmed in vitro to be specific for cytomegalovirus antigens. A later analysis found that most CMV-associated TCR beta chains appeared HLA-restricted, with HLA associations seemingly driven largely by CMV exposure. The classifier was reported to diagnose cytomegalovirus status with high specificity and sensitivity in both the original cohort and the validation cohort. According to a later analysis, parvovirus B19, influenza, CMV and Epstein-Barr virus appeared linked to several top co-occurrence clusters. According to a later genetic analysis, donors in an Asian-associated ancestry cluster had fewer N-insertions in productive TCRs than the approximately 650-donor mean. Correlated functional status among segregating V segments might reflect linkage disequilibrium, but an unknown experimental factor could not be ruled out. A cluster of highly shared sequence variants was judged likely to be a technical artifact of the sequencing pipeline. In this cohort, only TCR beta chains were sequenced, and detectable features were limited by the absence of alpha or paired-chain data. Strong co-occurrence of HLA alleles, especially DR and DQ, made assigning TCR associations to individual alleles difficult. In a later analysis, TCR association rates were found to vary across HLA loci, with the most associated TCRs seen for DRB1 alleles and the fewest for HLA-C alleles. The study gave a list of under 200 TCR beta chains associated with cytomegalovirus. HLA typing was unavailable for some donors at each locus, so association tests used only the typed subset. Because counts were too low, some 16 rarely observed V segments, including chromosome 9 orphons, were excluded from the earlier analysis of roughly 580 of the donors.

Concerning this clone itself: This clone's antigen is unknown. The sample holds no much larger clone one base away, and base qualities are not on file.

The CDR3 holds 12 amino acids from the cysteine to the phenylalanine. Only the CDR3 part of the read is kept: 36 bases, read in frame from the first base. The germline V gene sets CDR1 to KGHSH and CDR2 to LQKENI. V is shortened by 5 bases, J by 2 bases, and the region joining them spans 7 bases. Library generation was performed with the immunoSEQ multiplex PCR assay. For the multiplex PCR, a mixture combining 60 forward primers for TCR Vbeta segments and 13 reverse primers for TCR Jbeta segments was used. The CDR3 region of rearranged TCR beta genes was amplified from genomic DNA with a multiplex PCR assay. Amplified TCR beta libraries were sequenced as 87-base-pair reads on the Illumina HiSeq System. The authors processed their data as follows. In a later analysis, some 80 million unique TCR beta chains were counted across the roughly 670 repertoires, and roughly 10 million of these chains were shared by at least two donors. Raw reads were error-corrected and collapsed into unique sequences by a nearest-neighbor algorithm in which closely related sequences were merged to remove PCR and sequencing errors. Alignment of CDR3 sequences to IMGT reference sequences was used to assign V, D and J gene segments. Each retained sequence needed at least a six-nucleotide match to both a V gene segment and a J gene segment. A rearrangement was called productive if the CDR3 had no stop codons and remained in frame with V and J, and every other rearrangement was called non-productive. Following IMGT convention, CDR3 was defined as the stretch from the second conserved V-encoded cysteine up to the conserved J-encoded phenylalanine. In an earlier analysis of 550 to 650 of the donors, sequences lacking an unambiguous match to a single V gene segment were excluded. In an earlier analysis of 450 to 700 of the donors, V segments were called functional above 56.7% productive rearrangements and were called segregating when the between-donor standard deviation exceeded 5%. A statistical classification framework was built for diagnosing cytomegalovirus status from the catalog of TCR beta chain sequences. V and J gene assignment, in a later analysis, came from comparing TCR nucleotide sequences with IMGT/GENE-DB human TR gene sequences. In a later analysis, CDR3 sequences and most-parsimonious VDJ recombination scenarios were assigned using the TCRdist pipeline. In a later analysis, every TCR beta chain was defined by the combination of its CDR3 amino acid sequence and its V-gene family, and reads without a unique V-gene family were dropped. A later analysis removed several hundred highly shared, low-generation-probability nucleotide sequences to deal with suspected cross-contamination and a sequencing artifact. A later analysis calculated a clonal expansion index for each public chain from normalized within-repertoire ranks of inferred template counts. In a later analysis, generation probabilities were computed using a VDJ recombination model fitted to out-of-frame rearrangements, and the results were checked against IGoR. Hypergeometric tests were used in a later analysis to score TCR-TCR, TCR-HLA and TCR-CMV co-occurrence, with a repertoire-size bias correction applied to the TCR pairs. False discovery rates were estimated in a later analysis by permuting HLA or CMV assignments 20 times. A later analysis grouped co-occurring TCRs with DBSCAN, adding TCRdist sequence similarity when clustering within HLA-allele-positive subsets. Repertoires with fewer than 30,000 or more than 120,000 public chains, plus five repertoires with anomalous nucleotide sharing, were excluded from co-occurrence clustering. The table comes from immuneACCESS by way of TCRdb, which keeps in-frame sequences with V and J called. Part of the clones is missing from these tables; in studies checked, under half for an unresolved V gene and the rest for unknown reasons. From that table come the V and J calls and clone size; the DNA was used to work out D and trimming. The sample data list 200,000 or so clones, and 60% to 80% of these were observed just once. Clones ranked in the top ten supply over 2% of the sample.

The cohort comprised more than 550 healthy bone marrow donors. At the time of sampling, all cohort members were nominally healthy, though unrecorded immune exposures were likely present. The donor tested CMV seropositive and was one of the 289 seropositive cohort members. A peripheral blood sample was provided by each donor, and peripheral blood mononuclear cells were used for TCR beta sequencing. The Qiagen DNeasy Blood Extraction Kit was used to extract genomic DNA from the blood cell samples. The sample was PBMCs. The rearrangement combines TRBV18 with TRBJ2-7; the D gene lacks a confident call. The TCR comes from a woman in her 30s in good health and CMV-seropositive. The nucleotide sequence reads TGTGCCAGCTCAGAGATTCCCTACGAGCAGTACTTC. Translated, it gives CASSEIPYEQYF.